The 18 T cell receptor beta chains below were found in one sample sequenced in a study of T cell changes during pregnancy in multiple sclerosis. Some clones are missing from TCRdb's copy, which holds only in-frame ones; the method was immunoSEQ multiplex PCR. The table has 38,000 or so clones, more than 85% seen once. Sequencing was performed on CD8+ T cells from peripheral blood mononuclear cells, taken before pregnancy. All receptors derive from a female donor with multiple sclerosis, enrolled in a pregnancy study.

The genes are TRBV28 and TRBJ2-7; TRBD1 is a possible D gene (5 bases). Trimming left V 10 bases short and J 1 base short, with 17 bases between. Germline CDR1 MDHEN, CDR2 SYDVKM. This CDR3 has 14 amino acids. CDR3 bases: TGTGCCACCAACAGGTTTTCTACTTCCTACGAGCAGTACTTC. It codes for CATNRFSTSYEQYF.

The V gene is TRBV15, the J gene TRBJ2-7; 7 nucleotides match TRBD2. V was clipped by 1 base and J by 3 bases; unmatched bases: 6. Germline V lookup: CDR1 LNHNV, CDR2 YYDKDF (reference sequence). This CDR3 has 15 amino acids. CDR3: CATSRGVGGDYEQYF. The CDR3 nucleotides are TGTGCCACCAGCAGAGGGGTGGGGGGGGACTACGAGCAGTACTTC. Filled out from reference TRBV15 and TRBJ2-7, the complete variable domain reads DAMVIQNPRYQVTQFGKPVTLSCSQTLNHNVMYWYQQKSSQAPKLLFHYYDKDFNNEADTPDNFQSRRPNTSFCFLDIRSPGLGDTAMYLCATSRGVGGDYEQYFGPGTRLTVT.

The chain carries TRBV14 and TRBJ2-5; no reliable D call. This CDR3 is 11 amino acids long. V shed 1 base and J shed 11 bases, with 8 bases lying between them. The germline gives CDR1 SGHDN, CDR2 FVKESK. Written as DNA, the CDR3 is TGTGCCAGCAGCCAAGCAGGTGGACAGTACTTC. Protein: CASSQAGGQYF.

The chain employs TRBV27 and TRBJ2-4, with TRBD1 matching over 8 bases. With V trimmed by 5 bases and J by 6 bases, 0 bases remained unmatched. Germline V lookup: CDR1 MNHEY, CDR2 SMNVEV (reference sequence). This CDR3 contains 12 residues. The CDR3 nucleotides read TGTGCCAGCAGTACAGGGGGAAACATTCAGTACTTC. This sequence encodes CASSTGGNIQYF.

The chain uses TRBV5-6 and TRBJ1-5, with D unresolved. CDR3 size: 16 residues. The germline V gene encodes CDR1 SGHDT and CDR2 YYEEEE. V was trimmed by 1 base and J by 3 bases, leaving 14 bases between them. CDR3 DNA sequence: TGTGCCAGCAGCTTGTGGCCGGGGTCGGACAATCAGCCCCAGCATTTT. Translation gives CASSLWPGSDNQPQHF.

For the CDR3, the DNA is TGTGCCAGCAGTTTGTGGGCTAGCGGCTCGGGCTACAATGAGCAGTTCTTC. Amino acids: CASSLWASGSGYNEQFF. The gene calls are TRBV28 and TRBJ2-1; TRBD2 matches 7 bases. The CDR3 length is 17 residues. Germline values: CDR1 MDHEN, CDR2 SYDVKM. V shed 3 bases, J shed 3 bases, and the junction held 11 bases outside the gene matches.

The chain couples TRBV27 to TRBJ2-7, with TRBD1 matching over 8 bases. V dropped 6 bases and J dropped 1; count of bases not matched to a gene: 5. Germline loops: CDR1 MNHEY, CDR2 SMNVEV (reference sequence). The CDR3 consists of 14 residues. For the CDR3, the DNA is TGTGCCAGCAGCTTTGGACAGGGTTCCTACGAGCAGTACTTC. It specifies CASSFGQGSYEQYF.

This chain's CDR3 is CASSLDLSSLRPITYNEQFF. CDR3 in DNA: TGTGCCAGCAGCTTAGATTTGTCATCGCTCCGTCCTATTACCTACAATGAGCAGTTCTTC. The chain joins TRBV11-3 to TRBJ2-1; D ambiguous. The CDR3 has 20 residues. V lost 0 bases, J lost 2 bases, and 23 bases lay in between. CDR1 is SGHNT, CDR2 YENEEA, per germline.

The chain is built from TRBV27 and TRBJ1-5; weak D call: TRBD1 (5 bases). The ends were cut back, 5 bases at V and 4 bases at J, with 18 bases in the middle. The length of the CDR3 is 16 residues. Germline V gene lookup returns CDR1 MNHEY and CDR2 SMNVEV (reference sequence). The CDR3 DNA follows: TGTGCCAGCAGTCCCCTCACCGGGGACTGGAATCAGCCCCAGCATTTT. The encoded protein is CASSPLTGDWNQPQHF.

Only one count was recorded for this clone. The V call is TRBV5-4, the J call TRBJ1-2, with TRBD1 identical over 8 bases. CDR3 size: 14 residues. CDR1 is SGHNT and CDR2 is YYREEE in the germline V gene (reference sequence). V lost 0 bases, J lost 8 bases, and 6 bases stayed unmatched. The CDR3 region is CASSLGAGGDGYTF. The CDR3 DNA follows: TGTGCCAGCAGCTTGGGGGCAGGGGGCGACGGCTACACCTTC.

The rearrangement links TRBV11-2 to TRBJ2-7; no clear D. In germline, CDR1 is SGHAT, CDR2 FQNNGV. The CDR3 is 16 residues long. Trimming cost V 5 bases and J 0 bases, with 17 bases left between them. CDR3 in DNA: TGTGCCAGCAGCCCTGCCTGGCTAGATAACTCCTACGAGCAGTACTTC. Translation: CASSPAWLDNSYEQYF.

CDR3 sequence: CASSQDRGYEQYF. CDR3 DNA sequence: TGTGCCAGCAGCCAAGATAGGGGCTACGAGCAGTACTTC. The chain couples TRBV4-2 to TRBJ2-7, with a tentative D call TRBD1 (5 bases). CDR3 length: 13 residues. From germline, CDR1 is LGHNA and CDR2 YNFKEQ. Trimming took off 0 bases at V and 3 bases at J, with 6 bases between the two ends.

The chain carries TRBV7-3 and TRBJ2-1; 9 bases fit TRBD2. The CDR3 consists of 18 residues. CDR1 and CDR2 (germline): SGHTA, FQGTGA. The trim removed 1 base at V and 0 bases at J, leaving 7 bases unmatched. The CDR3 sequence is CASSLNPFSGSSYNEQFF. The CDR3 DNA is TGTGCCAGCAGCTTAAACCCCTTTAGCGGGAGCTCCTACAATGAGCAGTTCTTC.

The CDR3: CASYDGLYEQYF. The CDR3 DNA follows: TGTGCCAGTTACGATGGACTATACGAGCAGTACTTC. The rearrangement joins TRBV2 to TRBJ2-7; D might be TRBD2 (6 bases). Looked up from germline, CDR1 is SNHLY and CDR2 is FYNNEI. Trimming took off 9 bases at V and 4 bases at J, with 13 bases between the two ends. The CDR3 is 12 residues long.

V gene TRBV6-6 combines with J gene TRBJ2-7; no clear D gene. Trimming took 2 bases from V and 3 from J, leaving 5 bases between them. CDR3 length: 12 amino acids. Looked up from germline, CDR1 is MNHNY and CDR2 is SVGAGI (reference sequence). The CDR3 DNA sequence: TGTGCCAGCAGTTACCAGGACTACGAGCAGTACTTC. This translates into CASSYQDYEQYF.

The V call is TRBV6-5, the J call TRBJ2-7, with no clear D. Germline V gene sequence: CDR1 MNHEY, CDR2 SVGAGI. The germline V and J ends were trimmed by 6 bases and 2 bases, with 14 bases remaining between them. The CDR3 contains 14 residues. CDR3 sequence reads: CASRFNPLTYEQYF. The CDR3, as DNA: TGTGCCAGCAGATTTAACCCTCTAACCTACGAGCAGTACTTC.

The chain recombines TRBV19 with TRBJ1-5, with D unresolved. The V gene's germline CDR1 is LNHDA and CDR2 SQIVND (reference sequence). With 5 bases removed from V and 4 bases from J, the gap between germline ends came to 15 bases. The CDR3 covers 15 residues. The CDR3 DNA reads as TGTGCCAGTAGTGGCAGGATCGGAGGGAATCAGCCCCAGCATTTT. Translation: CASSGRIGGNQPQHF.

The rearrangement links TRBV9 to TRBJ2-3, with D unclear. Germline CDR1 SGDLS, CDR2 YYNGEE. V was cut by 0 bases and J by 0 bases, with 8 bases left in between. CDR3 length: 15 amino acids. This chain's CDR3 is CASSVGGISTDTQYF. In DNA, the CDR3 is TGTGCCAGCAGCGTAGGAGGTATTAGCACAGATACGCAGTATTTT.